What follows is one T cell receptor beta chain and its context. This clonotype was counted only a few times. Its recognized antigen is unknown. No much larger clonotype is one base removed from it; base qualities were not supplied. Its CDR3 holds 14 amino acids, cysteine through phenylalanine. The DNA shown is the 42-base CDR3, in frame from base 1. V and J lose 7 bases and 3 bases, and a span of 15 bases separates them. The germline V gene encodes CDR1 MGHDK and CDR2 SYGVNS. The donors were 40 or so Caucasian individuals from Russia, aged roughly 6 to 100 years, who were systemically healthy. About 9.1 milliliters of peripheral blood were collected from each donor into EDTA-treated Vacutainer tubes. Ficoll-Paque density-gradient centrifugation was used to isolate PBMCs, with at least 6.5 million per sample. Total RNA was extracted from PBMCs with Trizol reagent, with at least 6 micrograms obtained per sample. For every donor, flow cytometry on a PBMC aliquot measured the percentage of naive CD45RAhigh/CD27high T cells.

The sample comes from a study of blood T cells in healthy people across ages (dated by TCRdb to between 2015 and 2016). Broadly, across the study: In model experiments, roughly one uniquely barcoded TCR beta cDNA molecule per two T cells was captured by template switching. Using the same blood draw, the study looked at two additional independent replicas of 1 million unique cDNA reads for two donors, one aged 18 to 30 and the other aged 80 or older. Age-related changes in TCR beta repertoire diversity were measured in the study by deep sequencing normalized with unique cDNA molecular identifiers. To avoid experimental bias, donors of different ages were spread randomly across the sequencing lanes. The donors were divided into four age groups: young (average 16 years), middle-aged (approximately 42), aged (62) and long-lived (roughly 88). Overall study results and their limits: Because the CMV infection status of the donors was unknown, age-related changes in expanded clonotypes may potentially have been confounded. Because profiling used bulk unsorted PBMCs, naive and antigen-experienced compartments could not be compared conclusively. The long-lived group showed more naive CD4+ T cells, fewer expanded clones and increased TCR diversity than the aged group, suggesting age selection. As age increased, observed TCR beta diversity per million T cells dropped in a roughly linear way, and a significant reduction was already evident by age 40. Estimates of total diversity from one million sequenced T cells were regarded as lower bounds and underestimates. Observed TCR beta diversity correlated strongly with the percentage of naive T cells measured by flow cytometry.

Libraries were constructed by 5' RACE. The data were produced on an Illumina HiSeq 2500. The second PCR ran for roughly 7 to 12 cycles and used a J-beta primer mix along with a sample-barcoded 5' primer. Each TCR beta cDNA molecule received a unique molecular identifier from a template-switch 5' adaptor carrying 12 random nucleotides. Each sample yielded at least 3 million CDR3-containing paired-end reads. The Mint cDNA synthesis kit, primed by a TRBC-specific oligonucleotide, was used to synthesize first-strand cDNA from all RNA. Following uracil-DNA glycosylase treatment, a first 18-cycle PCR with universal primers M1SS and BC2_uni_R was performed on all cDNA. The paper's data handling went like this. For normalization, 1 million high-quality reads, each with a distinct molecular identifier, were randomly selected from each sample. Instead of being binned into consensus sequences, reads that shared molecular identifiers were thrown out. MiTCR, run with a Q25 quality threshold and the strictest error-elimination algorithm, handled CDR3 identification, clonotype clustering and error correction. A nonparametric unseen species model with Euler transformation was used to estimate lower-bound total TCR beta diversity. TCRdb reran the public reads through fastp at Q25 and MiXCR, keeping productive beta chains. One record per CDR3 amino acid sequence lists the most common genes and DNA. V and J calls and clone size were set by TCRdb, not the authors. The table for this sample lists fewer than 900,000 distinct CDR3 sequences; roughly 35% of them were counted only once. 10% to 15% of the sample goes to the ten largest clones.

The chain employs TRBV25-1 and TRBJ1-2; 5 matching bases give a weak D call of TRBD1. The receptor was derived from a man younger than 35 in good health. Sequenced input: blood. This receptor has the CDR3 CASTGEGVDYGYTF. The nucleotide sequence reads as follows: TGTGCCAGCACTGGGGAAGGGGTCGACTATGGCTACACCTTC.